The sequence of this T cell receptor (beta chain) was determined in a study of beta chain features in type 1 diabetes. Whole-study findings and limits: Sequencing the cDNA could make cells with high TCR expression show up more than they should. VDJ junctions sequenced from type 1 diabetes patients showed fewer insertions and more deletions.

Per donor, one heparinised blood draw averaged roughly 120 mL. Since all of the isolated RNA was reverse transcribed, expressed TCRB transcripts were what got sequenced. Repertoires were generated with immunoSEQ multiplex PCR, while TCRdb's copy carries only in-frame clones and drops some. The sample contains about 130,000 clones, around a tenth of which appear only once. Germline-derived CDR1 and CDR2 are SGHRS and YFSETQ. Trimming left V 0 bases short and J 5 bases short, with 14 bases between. The length of the CDR3 is 16 residues. This clone has more than one count but fewer than ten. Its specificity is unknown.

The rearrangement uses TRBV5-1 and TRBJ1-4, with TRBD1 as a possible D gene (6 bases). The source is a man aged 18 to 35 in good health. The sequencing sample was made of central memory CD4+ T cells from blood. CDR3: CASSLGSRTDNEKLFF. DNA for the CDR3: TGCGCCAGCAGCTTGGGGAGCAGGACAGACAATGAAAAACTGTTTTTT.